This T cell receptor (beta chain) was found in a study of OX40 agonist ivuxolimab in advanced cancers. About the study: Patients were treated with ivuxolimab, an agonistic anti-OX40 (CD134) antibody.

A word on this clone: The antigen is not known.

V was clipped by 3 bases and J by 3 bases, with 12 bases between them. Per the germline V gene, CDR1 is KGHSH and CDR2 is LQKENI. The CDR3 length is 15 residues. Systemic immunosuppression or autoimmune disease history was grounds to exclude patients. General study results and limits: There were, on average, more expanded clones in CD8+ T cells than in CD4+.

Method: immunoSEQ multiplex PCR; TCRdb's copy keeps in-frame clones and lacks some. The repertoire consists of over 45,000 clones, with 86% occurring once and the leading ten covering 1%. This clonotype was sampled from an adult with an advanced solid tumor such as melanoma, head and neck, liver or kidney cancer. The rearrangement uses TRBV18 and TRBJ2-4; a weak D match, TRBD1 (6 bases). The specimen comprised CD4+ or CD8+ T cells sorted from blood, sampled in a trial of the OX40 agonist ivuxolimab. CDR3 sequence reads: CASSPVGTNKNIQYF. For the CDR3, the DNA is TGTGCCAGCTCACCCGTCGGGACAAACAAAAACATTCAGTACTTC. The whole variable domain, remainder taken from reference TRBV18 and TRBJ2-4, is NAGVMQNPRHLVRRRGQEARLRCSPMKGHSHVYWYRQLPEEGLKFMVYLQKENIIDESGMPKERFSAEFPKEGPSILRIQQVVRGDSAAYFCASSPVGTNKNIQYFGAGTRLSVL.